The present T cell receptor (beta chain) was sequenced within a study of cytomegalovirus exposure and HLA in healthy donors. Study-level background: Around 85 million unique TCRs from HLA-typed donors were held in an early data release. The study, taken as a whole, reports: A later analysis showed that HLA-associated TCR beta chains had undergone more clonal expansion than equally common others.

Regarding this clone: Its specificity is not known.

The CDR3 covers 17 residues. Germline lookup yields CDR1 SGHRS and CDR2 YFSETQ. V was pared by 0 bases and J by 5 bases, with 20 bases between. The PCR was carried out with 60 Vbeta primers and 13 Jbeta primers. Per the original data handling: Approximately 86 million unique TCR beta chains, about 12 million shared, were counted in a later analysis. Assay used: immunoSEQ multiplex PCR; TCRdb lists only in-frame clones, some missing. V and J calls and clone size come straight from that table; D and trimming were deduced from the DNA. The table records approximately 160,000 clones, approximately 77% of them present only once.

The specimen was PBMCs. The chain is built from TRBV5-1 and TRBJ1-1; maybe TRBD1 (5 bases). This clonotype was sampled from a male donor in good health and CMV-seropositive. CDR3 residues: CASSLEGSGGVGTEAFF. The DNA for the CDR3 is TGCGCCAGCAGCTTGGAGGGGAGCGGCGGGGTTGGGACTGAAGCTTTCTTT.